This T cell receptor (beta chain) is from a study of T cells in Graves' hyperthyroidism and ophthalmopathy. RNA transcripts served as the template for amplifying TCR beta CDR3 regions. Researchers ran a first-round RT-PCR on the TCR CDR3 using the HTBI primer set. TCRdb re-called the multiplex PCR reads with MiXCR, one entry per CDR3 protein. The data contain some 600,000 distinct CDR3 sequences, about 15% of them seen just once; the ten biggest clones take up roughly 6.2%. V lost 6 bases and J lost 0, with 12 bases in between. CDR3 size: 14 residues. Germline CDR1 is MNHEY and CDR2 is SVGEGT. Comment on this clonotype: Because it lacks the conserved phenylalanine or tryptophan at the end, this CDR3 is likely a read error.

Predating any ophthalmopathy symptoms, the blood sample was taken at first hyperthyroidism diagnosis. The source is a woman between 25 and 40 years old with Graves' hyperthyroidism that later progressed to Graves' ophthalmopathy. The chain uses TRBV6-2 or TRBV6-3 and TRBJ2-7, with TRBD1 as a possible D gene (6 bases). Sequenced: blood. The CDR3, as DNA: TGTGCCAGCAGGCTCAGGGGTAGCTCCTACGAGCAGTACTCC. Translation gives CASRLRGSSYEQYS.